The present T cell receptor (beta chain) was sequenced within a study of PD-L1 blockade in urothelial cancer. Germline lookup yields CDR1 SGHDN and CDR2 FVKESK. This CDR3 contains 16 residues. V was shortened by 8 bases and J by 1 base, with 20 bases between the two germline ends. TCRdb's copy holds only in-frame clones and misses some; the assay was immunoSEQ multiplex PCR. Here the sample spans about 51,000 clones, about 86% being singletons. This sample's time point: pretreatment peripheral blood. This receptor was obtained from a man aged 60 to 75 with urothelial cancer. Sequencing used PBMCs, obtained around atezolizumab (anti-PD-L1) treatment. The chain has TRBV14 and TRBJ1-1, with a possible D match to TRBD1 (5 bases). CDR3 sequence: CASQKGKGRGNTEAFF. DNA for the CDR3: TGTGCCAGCCAAAAAGGGAAGGGAAGGGGGAACACTGAAGCTTTCTTT.